The T cell receptor (beta chain) under discussion was sequenced for a study of blood T cell repertoires in COVID-19. Study-wide context: Samples came from the United States, Italy and Spain, spanning acute and convalescent COVID-19. T cells, B-cell-depleted T cells, or PBMCs supplied cDNA or gDNA.

Germline trimming cut 0 bases from V and 1 base from J; bases unmatched to any gene: 6. Germline CDR1 is SGHRS and CDR2 is YFSETQ. The CDR3 extends over 16 amino acids. Per the authors' pipeline: Amplifying reference gene primers gave estimates of nucleated cell counts. TCRdb's table, derived via immunoSEQ multiplex PCR, lists solely in-frame clones and lacks some. V and J calls plus clone size are reproduced from that table; the DNA served to infer D and trimming. The profile shows about 240,000 clones, just under 85% of them singletons. This chain links TRBV5-1 with TRBJ2-7, with 8 bases aligning to TRBD1. Sequencing was performed on peripheral blood. This TCR was sampled from a woman at least 80 years old with acute or convalescent COVID-19. The CDR3 is CASSLGGQVNSYEQYF. The CDR3, as DNA: TGCGCCAGCAGCTTGGGGGGACAGGTGAATTCCTACGAGCAGTACTTC.